The clone carrying this T cell receptor (beta chain) was recorded only once. Random-hexamer reverse transcription was applied to about 0.45 to 1 ug RNA. TCRdb ran MiXCR on the immunoSEQ multiplex PCR reads and lists one entry per CDR3 protein. Among 200,000 to 250,000 distinct CDR3 sequences, 95% were seen once, and the ten largest hold 0.07% to 0.095%. The record originates from a study of CD8 T cells in Susac syndrome. The V gene end was trimmed by 1 base and the J gene end by 0 bases; junction bases not matched to a gene: 6. The V gene's germline CDR1 is DFQATT and CDR2 SNEGSKA (reference sequence). The CDR3 is 16 amino acids.

The chain combines TRBV20-1 with TRBJ2-3; TRBD1 aligns across 8 bases. Sequencing used CD4+ T cells from PBMCs. The clonotype originates from a human donor with multiple sclerosis. The chain's CDR3 is CSARAQGGWSTDTQYF. The CDR3 region has the DNA TGCAGTGCTAGAGCACAGGGGGGCTGGAGCACAGATACGCAGTATTTT.